This T cell receptor (beta chain) was identified in a study of hypomethylating agent response in myelodysplastic syndrome (dated by TCRdb to the early 2020s). Context from the whole study: Patients were treated with the hypomethylating agents azacitidine (about 70% of the 11) or decitabine (3 of 11). The cohort included several male and 2 female myelodysplastic syndrome patients. On average the patients were 72.2 +/- 6.3 years old, and a diploid cytogenetic profile was seen most often. The mutation found most frequently was TET2, which appeared in about 45% of the 11 patients. Roughly 6 patients responded with complete response or hematologic improvement, and four or five patients were non-responders. Response was defined as complete response or hematologic improvement, and patients who met neither criterion were classified as non-responders. The paper's findings and limits, for the study overall: Only about a dozen patients were analyzed, so the cohort was small. After hypomethylating agent treatment, no significant change in richness, rarefaction diversity or clonality was seen, either across all patients or within response groups. A possible recognition of novel MDS antigens by the shared GLIPH2 clusters was not confirmed and needs experimental validation. Age matching of healthy control donors to MDS patients was not performed, and the MDS versus healthy comparison could have been impacted by this lack of age matching. Novel clonotypes appeared more often in responders, whereas non-responders had more contracted clonotypes after treatment.

Bulk bone marrow was analyzed, and T-cell subsets were not sorted. Immunosequencing of the TCR beta CDR3 regions was performed on bone marrow from around eleven myelodysplastic syndrome patients before and after hypomethylating agent therapy. To track the repertoire longitudinally, every patient provided one baseline bone marrow along with two to three bone marrows taken at different post-treatment timepoints. Whole bone marrow served as the source for genomic DNA extraction, with DNA quality checked using TapeStation, NanoDrop OneC and PicoGreen assays. In the case of this clone: Its antigen is currently not known. No much larger clone exists at a distance of one base, and base qualities are not known.

CDR3 length: 14 amino acids, cysteine to phenylalanine. Only the CDR3 part of the read is kept: 42 bases, read in frame from the first base. Ends trimmed: V by 4 bases, J by 11 bases; bases unmatched to a gene: 9. The germline V gene provides CDR1 SGHDN and CDR2 FVKESK. Libraries were constructed by the immunoSEQ multiplex PCR assay. Sequencing was run at survey resolution with two replicates of 200 ng each, for a total of roughly 400 ng of DNA per sample. Rearranged TCRB sequences in genomic DNA were detected with the hsTCRB kit using multiplex PCR primers targeting V and J genes. The CDR3 region was amplified in a first PCR of 31 cycles using the QIAGEN Multiplex PCR Kit. Sample barcodes and Illumina adapters were attached to each replicate during a second PCR lasting around 8 cycles. A QuantStudio 6 together with the KAPA library quantification kit was used to quantify the pooled libraries. Approximately 16 pM of pooled libraries was sequenced on an Illumina MiSeq using 156-cycle single-end reads and a 15-cycle index read. In the authors' own workflow: VDJdb annotation flagged 1.5% to 2% of some 170,000 unique clonotypes as previously reported viral-epitope-specific. Raw reads were processed by the immunoSEQ Data Assistant and immunoSEQ Analyzer into normalized, annotated TCRB repertoires. Clonotypes were analyzed with the immunarch R package version 0.6.5 and BioAnalyzer. Before richness was estimated, every repertoire was downsampled to the clone count of the smallest repertoire. Clonotypes were categorized as expanded, contracted or novel by Fisher's exact tests, where a novel clonotype had zero frequency before treatment. Significantly changed CDR3 beta sequences were clustered with GLIPH2 using simulation_depth=1000 and kmer_min_depth=3, and CDR3s shorter than five residues were excluded. As stored in TCRdb, this immuneACCESS dataset retains in-frame rearrangements with V and J assigned. A fraction of the clones does not appear; measured against another copy, unresolved V genes explain less than half of the discrepancy, and the remainder lacks a known reason. Clonal size and the V and J genes are those of that table, whereas D and trimming came from the DNA. This sample is represented by almost 4,500 clones; roughly 80% of them were singletons. The top ten clones comprise 15% to 20% of the sample.

The chain employs TRBV14 and TRBJ1-4; 8 bases in the junction line up with TRBD1. The sequenced sample was bone marrow, obtained before or after starting hypomethylating agent treatment for myelodysplastic syndrome (not recorded which). The TCR originated in a human donor with myelodysplastic syndrome. The CDR3 region has the sequence CASSPRQGAYKLFF. The nucleotide sequence is TGTGCCAGCAGCCCCCGGCAGGGGGCCTATAAACTGTTTTTT.